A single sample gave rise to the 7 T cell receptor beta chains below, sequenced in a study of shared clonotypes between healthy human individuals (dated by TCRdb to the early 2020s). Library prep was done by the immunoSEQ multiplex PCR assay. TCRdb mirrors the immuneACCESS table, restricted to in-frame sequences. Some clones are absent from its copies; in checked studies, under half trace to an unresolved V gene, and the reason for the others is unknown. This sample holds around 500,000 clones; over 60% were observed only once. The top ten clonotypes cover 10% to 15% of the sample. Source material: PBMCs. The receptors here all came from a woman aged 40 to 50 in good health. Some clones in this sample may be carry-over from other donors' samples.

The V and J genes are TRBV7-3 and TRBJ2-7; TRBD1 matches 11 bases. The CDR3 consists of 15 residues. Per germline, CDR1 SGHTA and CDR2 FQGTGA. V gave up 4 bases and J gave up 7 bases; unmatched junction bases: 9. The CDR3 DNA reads TGTGCCAGCAGCTCCTCCGGGACAGGGGGTGAAGAGCAGTACTTC. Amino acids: CASSSSGTGGEEQYF.

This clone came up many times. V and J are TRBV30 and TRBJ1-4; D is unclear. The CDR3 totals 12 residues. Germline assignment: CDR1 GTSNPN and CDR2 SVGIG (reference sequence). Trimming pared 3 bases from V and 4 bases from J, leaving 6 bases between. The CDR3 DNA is TGTGCCTGGAGCACGCTTAATGAAAAACTGTTTTTT. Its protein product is CAWSTLNEKLFF. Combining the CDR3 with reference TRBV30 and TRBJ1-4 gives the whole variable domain SQTIHQWPATLVQPVGSPLSLECTVEGTSNPNLYWYRQAAGRGLQLLFYSVGIGQISSEVPQNLSASRPQDRQFILSSKKLLLSDSGFYLCAWSTLNEKLFFGSGTQLSVL.

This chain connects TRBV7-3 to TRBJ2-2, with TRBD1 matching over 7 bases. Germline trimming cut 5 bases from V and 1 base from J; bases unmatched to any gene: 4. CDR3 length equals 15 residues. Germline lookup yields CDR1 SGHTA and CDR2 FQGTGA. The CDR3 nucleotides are TGTGCCAGCAGCCTGGGACAGATGAACACCGGGGAGCTGTTTTTT. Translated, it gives CASSLGQMNTGELFF.

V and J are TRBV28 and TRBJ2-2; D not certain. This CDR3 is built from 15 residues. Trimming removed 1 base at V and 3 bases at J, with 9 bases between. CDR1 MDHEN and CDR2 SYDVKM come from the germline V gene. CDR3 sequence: CASSLSPGYTGELFF. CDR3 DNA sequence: TGTGCCAGCAGTTTATCCCCAGGCTACACCGGGGAGCTGTTTTTT.

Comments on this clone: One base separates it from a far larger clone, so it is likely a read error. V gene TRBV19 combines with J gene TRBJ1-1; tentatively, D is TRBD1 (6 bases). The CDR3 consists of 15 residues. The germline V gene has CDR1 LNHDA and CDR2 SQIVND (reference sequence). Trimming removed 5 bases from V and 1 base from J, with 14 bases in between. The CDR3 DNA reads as TGTGCCAGTAGTTTCTCGGGACATTCGAACACTGAAGCTTTCTTT. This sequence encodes CASSFSGHSNTEAFF.

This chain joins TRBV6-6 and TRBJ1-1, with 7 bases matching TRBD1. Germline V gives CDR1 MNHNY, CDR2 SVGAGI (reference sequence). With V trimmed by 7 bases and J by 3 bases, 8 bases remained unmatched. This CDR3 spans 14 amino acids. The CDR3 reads CASTRPGTDTEAFF. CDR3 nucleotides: TGTGCCAGCACCCGTCCCGGGACAGACACTGAAGCTTTCTTT.

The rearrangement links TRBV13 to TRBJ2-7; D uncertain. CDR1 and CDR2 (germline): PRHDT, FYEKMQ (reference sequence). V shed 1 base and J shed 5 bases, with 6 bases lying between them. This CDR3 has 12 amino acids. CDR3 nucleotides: TGTGCCAGCAGCTTAGCCCCCCACGAGCAGTACTTC. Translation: CASSLAPHEQYF. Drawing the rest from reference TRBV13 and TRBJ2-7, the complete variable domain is AAGVIQSPRHLIKEKRETATLKCYPIPRHDTVYWYQQGPGQDPQFLISFYEKMQSDKGSIPDRFSAQQFSDYHSELNMSSLELGDSALYFCASSLAPHEQYFGPGTRLTVT.